Listed here are 18 T cell receptor beta chains from one sample, sequenced in a study of vaccination and CD4 T cells after COVID-19. The assay that was used to sequence DNA from cultured CD4+ T cells was the Oncomine TCR Beta short-read assay. It was cultured CD4+ T cells from which genomic DNA was extracted. TCRdb called the PCR reads again in MiXCR, with one record for every CDR3 protein. This sample has about 9,500 distinct CDR3 sequences; around a third occur once, and the top ten carry 15% to 20%. Their antigen targets remain unknown. The treatment here: roughly ten-day PBMC culture with coronavirus spike peptide pools or control peptides (ViraFEST assay). During the years 2011-2018, before the COVID-19 pandemic, the unexposed donor's CD4+ T cells were collected. Sequencing was carried out using CD4+ T cells from blood, cultured in vitro. The receptors come from a human donor in good health.

This chain links TRBV7-2 with TRBJ1-2; the D is unclear. CDR1 SGHTA and CDR2 FQGNSA come from the germline V gene. The V end lost 1 base, the J end lost 4 bases, and 10 bases lay between the germline ends. This CDR3 contains 14 residues. The CDR3 DNA reads as TGTGCCAGCAGCTTAGTCAACGTCATCTATGGCTACACCTTC. It codes for CASSLVNVIYGYTF.

The rearrangement links TRBV28 to TRBJ2-7, with TRBD1 identical over 7 bases. With V trimmed by 6 bases and J by 13 bases, 15 bases remained unmatched. The CDR3 contains 13 residues. CDR1 is MDHEN and CDR2 is SYDVKM in the germline V gene. CDR3 residues: CASRFRQGRRQYF. The CDR3, as DNA: TGTGCCAGCAGGTTCCGACAGGGCCGTAGGCAATACTTC.

By proportion, this clonotype is medium-sized. The chain uses TRBV7-2 and TRBJ2-2, with D unclear. There are 14 residues in the CDR3. Germline V gives CDR1 SGHTA, CDR2 FQGNSA. Trimming shortened V by 1 base and J by 4 bases, and 7 bases separated the two germline ends. As DNA, the CDR3 is TGTGCCAGCAGCTTAGGGCGGCCCACCGGGGAGCTGTTTTTT. Amino acids: CASSLGRPTGELFF.

V and J are TRBV21-1 and TRBJ1-1; TRBD1 is taken as the D call from the table, unchecked against the DNA. TRBV21-1 is recorded as a pseudogene. The CDR3 has 13 amino acids. This chain's CDR3 is CASSPQGRTEAFF. The CDR3, as DNA: TGTGCCAGCAGTCCACAGGGGAGGACTGAAGCTTTCTTT.

This clonotype is termed medium-sized. The genes are TRBV7-9 and TRBJ1-5; D is unclear. The CDR3 spans 13 residues. The V end was cut by 5 bases, the J end by 4 bases, with 9 bases between. Per the germline V gene, CDR1 is SEHNR and CDR2 is FQNEAQ (reference sequence). The CDR3 loop reads CASSDIPNQPQHF. CDR3 in DNA: TGTGCCAGCAGCGACATACCAAATCAGCCCCAGCATTTT. Based on the CDR3 plus reference TRBV7-9 and TRBJ1-5, the full variable domain is DTGVSQNPRHKITKRGQNVTFRCDPISEHNRLYWYRQTLGQGPEFLTYFQNEAQLEKSRLLSDRFSAERPKGSFSTLEIQRTEQGDSAMYLCASSDIPNQPQHFGDGTRLSIL.

The V gene is TRBV19, the J gene TRBJ1-5; no clear D. Trimming pared 3 bases from V and 5 bases from J, leaving 5 bases between. The CDR3 length is 12 residues. Germline CDR1 reads LNHDA; CDR2 reads SQIVND (reference sequence). CDR3 in DNA: TGTGCCAGTAGTATCAGCGATCAGCCCCAGCATTTT. This sequence encodes CASSISDQPQHF.

This clonotype came up a few times. The rearrangement links TRBV4-3 to TRBJ1-2; no reliable D call. The CDR3 spans 15 residues. CDR1 is LGHNA and CDR2 is YSLEER in the germline V gene. V was shortened by 1 base and J by 2 bases, with 11 bases between the two germline ends. The CDR3 DNA follows: TGCGCCAGCAGCCAAGTCCGGGCAGCGAACTATGGCTACACCTTC. This codes for CASSQVRAANYGYTF.

This clonotype was detected only a few times. This chain joins TRBV28 and TRBJ2-6; D gene uncertain. Per germline, CDR1 MDHEN and CDR2 SYDVKM. The CDR3 has 13 residues. Trimming left V 3 bases short and J 0 bases short, with 0 bases between. CDR3 coding DNA: TGTGCCAGCAGTTTCTCTGGGGCCAACGTCCTGACTTTC. Protein: CASSFSGANVLTF.

In this sample, this clonotype turned up once. This chain connects TRBV7-2 to TRBJ2-1; a possible D gene is TRBD1 (6 bases). Germline CDR1 and CDR2: SGHTA and FQGNSA. The CDR3 is 15 amino acids. The germline V and J ends were trimmed by 1 base and 4 bases, with 11 bases remaining between them. CDR3 sequence (DNA): TGTGCCAGCAGCTTAGAACAGGGAATATACAATGAGCAGTTCTTC. This codes for CASSLEQGIYNEQFF. Looking up the rest from reference TRBV7-2 and TRBJ2-1 gives the full variable domain: GAGVSQSPSNKVTEKGKDVELRCDPISGHTALYWYRQSLGQGLEFLIYFQGNSAPDKSGLPSDRFSAERTGGSVSTLTIQRTQQEDSAVYLCASSLEQGIYNEQFFGPGTRLTVL.

V is TRBV6-2 or TRBV6-3 and J is TRBJ2-5; TRBD2 aligns across 8 bases. The CDR3 is 15 amino acids. J was trimmed by 4 bases and V by 2 bases; bases with no gene match: 6. Germline V gene sequence: CDR1 MNHEY, CDR2 SVGEGT. The CDR3, as DNA: TGTGCCAGCAGTTACCCCGGGGGGGGAGGAGAGACCCAGTACTTC. Protein product: CASSYPGGGGETQYF.

This rearrangement joins TRBV25-1 to TRBJ2-7; possibly TRBD1 or TRBD2 for D (5 bases each). CDR3 length equals 17 residues. Trimming pared 3 bases from V and 2 bases from J, leaving 20 bases between. CDR1 MGHDK and CDR2 SYGVNS come from the germline V gene. The CDR3 loop reads CASSDLRNGRDPYEQYF. Here the CDR3 DNA reads TGTGCCAGCAGTGATTTGAGAAACGGAAGGGACCCCTACGAGCAGTACTTC.

The V call is TRBV7-2, the J call TRBJ1-5; D unresolved. From germline, CDR1 is SGHTA and CDR2 FQGNSA. V shed 5 bases and J shed 10 bases, with 15 bases lying between them. The CDR3 spans 13 residues. CDR3 region: CASSTDAFEPQHF. CDR3 nucleotide sequence: TGTGCCAGCAGCACGGACGCATTCGAACCCCAGCATTTT.

Relative to its sample, this clonotype is medium-sized. V and J are TRBV6-1 and TRBJ1-5; weak D call: TRBD1 (6 bases). Looked up from germline, CDR1 is MNHNS and CDR2 is SASEGT. The V and J ends lost 6 bases and 0 bases respectively, with 12 bases between them. The CDR3 extends over 15 amino acids. The CDR3 here is CASSGQLTSNQPQHF. The CDR3 DNA sequence: TGTGCCAGCAGCGGACAGTTAACTAGCAATCAGCCCCAGCATTTT.

The chain is built from TRBV2 and TRBJ1-2; D gene ambiguous. The CDR3 covers 14 residues. CDR1 and CDR2 (germline): SNHLY, FYNNEI. V dropped 4 bases and J dropped 3 bases, with 12 bases sitting between them. The CDR3 coding sequence is TGTGCCAGCAGTGGTGGGGTTATATACTATGGCTACACCTTC. It codes for CASSGGVIYYGYTF.

This clonotype was seen a handful of times. The gene calls are TRBV20-1 and TRBJ2-7, with 14 bases aligning to TRBD2. Germline V gene data show CDR1 as DFQATT and CDR2 as SNEGSKA (reference sequence). This CDR3 contains 16 residues. Trimming removed 6 bases from V and 2 bases from J; junction bases left unmatched: 9. CDR3 coding DNA: TGCAGTGCAGGGACTAGCGGGAGCAGGAGAACCTACGAGCAGTACTTC. Protein: CSAGTSGSRRTYEQYF.

A few counts support this clonotype. The chain joins TRBV7-3 to TRBJ1-6; no clear D. The CDR3 runs to 14 residues. The V and J ends lost 7 bases and 5 bases respectively, with 12 bases between them. From germline, CDR1 is SGHTA and CDR2 FQGTGA. In DNA, the CDR3 is TGTGCCAGCAAATTCCGACCGGATAATTCACCCCTCCACTTT. Protein: CASKFRPDNSPLHF.

This clonotype was found a few times. The chain joins TRBV20-1 to TRBJ2-7; the D is unclear. The CDR3 length is 15 residues. Looked up from germline, CDR1 is DFQATT and CDR2 is SNEGSKA (reference sequence). V was clipped by 8 bases and J by 2 bases, with 22 bases between them. CDR3 sequence reads: CSPKNVGLSPYEQYF. The CDR3, as DNA: TGCAGTCCTAAGAACGTGGGTCTAAGCCCCTACGAGCAGTACTTC.

The V gene is TRBV2, the J gene TRBJ1-2; TRBD1 is a possible D gene (6 bases). With 7 bases removed from V and 7 bases from J, the gap between germline ends came to 16 bases. Germline V gene lookup returns CDR1 SNHLY and CDR2 FYNNEI. The CDR3 extends over 13 amino acids. CDR3 amino acids: CASKRDTSIGYTF. The CDR3 coding sequence is TGTGCCAGCAAACGGGACACGTCTATTGGCTACACCTTC.